This T cell receptor (beta chain) comes out of a study of T cell responses to AZD1222 COVID-19 vaccine. The protocol was immunoSEQ multiplex PCR, while the TCRdb copy is restricted to in-frame clones and leaves out a portion. The data contain roughly 170,000 clones, roughly 92% of them singletons. The germline V and J ends were trimmed by 5 bases and 5 bases, with 9 bases remaining between them. This CDR3 contains 12 residues. Germline V gene data show CDR1 as SGHTA and CDR2 as FQGNSA. This clonotype was obtained from an adult who received the AZD1222 COVID-19 vaccine. Sequenced material: peripheral blood, taken 28 days after the second AZD1222 dose. The rearrangement uses TRBV7-2 and TRBJ2-5; D unresolved. The CDR3 region is CASSTGAETQYF. The CDR3 DNA sequence: TGTGCCAGCAGCACCGGTGCGGAGACCCAGTACTTC.